The entry below describes one TCR beta chain. Antigen: not known. The data were obtained in a study of cytomegalovirus exposure and HLA in healthy donors. Vbeta (60) and Jbeta (13) primers were used in the PCR. Sequencing used immunoSEQ multiplex PCR; TCRdb keeps in-frame clones, though not all of them. The sample carries 160,000 or so clones, about four fifths recorded once. The V segment lost 4 bases and the J segment 2 bases; nucleotides outside the gene matches: 7. Germline V gene lookup returns CDR1 SGHRS and CDR2 YFSETQ. This CDR3 contains 15 residues. Findings and limits, study-wide: The study flagged fewer than 200 TCR beta chains as cytomegalovirus-associated. In a later analysis, TCR beta V- and J-gene trimming showed a link to a missense DCLRE1C variant.

V gene TRBV5-1 combines with J gene TRBJ2-7; 9 bases match TRBD2. This TCR derives from a man aged 50 or older in good health and CMV-seropositive. Sequencing input: PBMCs. Here the CDR3 reads CASSPLSGGPYEQYF. CDR3 bases: TGCGCCAGCAGCCCCTTGAGCGGGGGGCCCTACGAGCAGTACTTC.